This TCR beta chain was sequenced in a study of cytomegalovirus exposure and HLA in healthy donors. Study-wide points: Rarity marked most TCR sequences, yet some public TCRs occurred in many donors. Altogether, about 160 TCR beta chains were recorded as cytomegalovirus-associated. The classifier reportedly diagnosed cytomegalovirus status with high specificity and sensitivity.

As for this clone: Antigen: not known.

This CDR3 contains 15 residues. Germline V gene data show CDR1 as SEHNR and CDR2 as FQNEAQ (reference sequence). V was pared by 4 bases and J by 10 bases, with 12 bases of the junction left unmatched. This table comes from immunoSEQ multiplex PCR, and its TCRdb copy is limited to in-frame clones, with some not included. The top ten clones hold about 1.8% of a sample with 110,000 or so clones, approximately 89% of them seen once. The donors were members of the approximately 130-subject validation cohort (separate from the roughly 700-subject first cohort). The specimen was PBMCs. The sequence was collected from a man aged 18 to 35 in good health and CMV-seronegative. V usage is TRBV7-9 and J usage is TRBJ1-4; TRBD1 matches 7 bases. CDR3 in DNA: TGTGCCAGCAGCTCTAGGGGACAGCAGCTGTCAAAACTGTTTTTT. Translated, it gives CASSSRGQQLSKLFF.